This TCR beta chain was profiled in a study of blood T cells in healthy people across ages. Study-wide background: Using template switching, researchers captured about one barcoded beta molecule for each two T cells.

The CDR3 has 13 residues. Trimming removed 7 bases from V and 0 bases from J, with 7 bases in between. From germline, CDR1 is MNHNS and CDR2 SASEGT. Study-wide results and caveats: Across samples, TCR beta diversity tracked strongly with naive T cell percentage. Estimated diversity across one million T cells was deemed an underestimate. The study lacked donor CMV status, which possibly confounded expanded clonotype changes.

A second PCR, run for roughly 7 to 11 cycles, used a sample-barcoded 5' primer plus a J-beta primer mix. Via MiXCR, TCRdb re-called the 5' RACE reads, giving one row per CDR3 protein. The sample has roughly 800,000 distinct CDR3 sequences; roughly 50% are singletons. Note on this clonotype: Its antigen is undetermined.

The V and J genes are TRBV6-1 and TRBJ1-3; unclear D gene. The sample consisted of blood. The source is a man aged 30 to 39 in good health. The chain's CDR3 is CASIQDSGNTIYF. CDR3 DNA: TGTGCCAGCATCCAGGACTCTGGAAACACCATATATTTT.